Listed below are T cell receptor beta chains from one sample, sequenced in a study of OX40 agonist ivuxolimab in advanced cancers. Sequencing was performed with immunoSEQ multiplex PCR; in TCRdb, only in-frame clones are kept and a portion is missing. The table includes 65,000 to 90,000 clones, 70% to 90% detected once. The sequenced sample was CD4+ or CD8+ T cells sorted from blood, obtained in a trial of the OX40 agonist ivuxolimab. The receptors here all came from an adult with an advanced solid tumor such as melanoma, head and neck, liver or kidney cancer. CDR3s include the opening cysteine and the closing phenylalanine or tryptophan. The order of the fields is clone size, J gene, V gene, D gene, CDR3 DNA, CDR3 protein. D genes are given only for firm matches. Clone sizes are given selectively: once, few, many, or a class where the clone is expanded.

-,TRBJ2-7,TRBV6-5,-,TGTGCCAGCACCGGAGGGAACACCCCTTACGAGCAGTACTTC,CASTGGNTPYEQYF
-,TRBJ1-5,TRBV7-6,TRBD1,TGTGCCAGCAGCCCCGGGACAGTTTATAGCAATCAGCCCCAGCATTTT,CASSPGTVYSNQPQHF
-,TRBJ2-3,TRBV7-9,-,TGTGCCAGCAGCTTACCGGGTCGGTCAGATACGCAGTATTTT,CASSLPGRSDTQYF
-,TRBJ2-7,TRBV18,TRBD1,TGTGCCAGCCAACCGGGACAGGACAACTACGAGCAGTACTTC,CASQPGQDNYEQYF
-,TRBJ1-2,TRBV5-4,-,TGTGCCAGCAGCCCAACAGGGATCTATGGCTACACCTTC,CASSPTGIYGYTF
-,TRBJ2-3,TRBV11-3,-,TGTGCCAGCAGCTTAGGTCAGAGCACAGATACGCAGTATTTT,CASSLGQSTDTQYF
once,TRBJ2-1,TRBV4-2,TRBD2,TGTGCCAGCAGCCAAGGGGGGCTAGCGGGAGTCAATGAGCAGTTCTTC,CASSQGGLAGVNEQFF
few,TRBJ2-5,TRBV29-1,-,TGCAGCGTTGAAGTAAGGCGAGGGGAGACCCAGTACTTC,CSVEVRRGETQYF
-,TRBJ2-7,TRBV7-2,-,TGTGCCAGCAGCTTAATAGGCTACGAGCAGTACTTC,CASSLIGYEQYF
once,TRBJ1-5,TRBV2,-,TGTGCCAGCAGTAAAACGGACAGCGCTTATAGCAATCAGCCCCAGCATTTT,CASSKTDSAYSNQPQHF
once,TRBJ2-3,TRBV5-8,-,TGTGCCAGCAGCCTACGACCGGTTACGGATACGCAGTATTTT,CASSLRPVTDTQYF
-,TRBJ2-2,TRBV14,TRBD2,TGTGCCAGCAGCCGAAGACTAGCGGGACCGAACACCGGGGAGCTGTTTTTT,CASSRRLAGPNTGELFF
-,TRBJ1-1,TRBV7-9,-,TGTGCCAGCAGCTTAGGGGAGAGAGGGGGCACTGAAGCTTTCTTT,CASSLGERGGTEAFF
-,TRBJ2-7,TRBV7-9,TRBD2,TGTGCCAGCAGTCCCGGGACTAGCGGTCTGGAGCAGTACTTC,CASSPGTSGLEQYF
-,TRBJ2-1,TRBV7-9,TRBD1,TGTGCCAGCAGCTTCGTAAGGGGGCTCTACAATGAGCAGTTCTTC,CASSFVRGLYNEQFF
-,TRBJ2-3,TRBV7-2,TRBD2,TGTGCCAGCAGCTTGCTGCGACTAGCGGGGCCTACGCAGTATTTT,CASSLLRLAGPTQYF
-,TRBJ2-1,TRBV5-4,TRBD2,TGTGCCAGCAGCCCACCCGGGACTAGCGCCTACAATGAGCAGTTCTTC,CASSPPGTSAYNEQFF
-,TRBJ2-7,TRBV7-2,TRBD2,TGTGCCAGCAGCTTACAAGCGGGAGGCCCCTACGAGCAGTACTTC,CASSLQAGGPYEQYF
-,TRBJ2-3,TRBV9,TRBD1,TGTGCCAGCAGGGGGACAGGGTCAGATACGCAGTATTTT,CASRGTGSDTQYF
-,TRBJ2-5,TRBV2,-,TGTGCCAGTCTAAACGGGGGGCGAGAGACCCAGTACTTC,CASLNGGRETQYF
-,TRBJ1-2,TRBV19,-,TGTGCCAGTAGTATCGGGGCGGCCGCTCTGAACTATGGCTACACCTTC,CASSIGAAALNYGYTF
-,TRBJ2-7,TRBV28,-,TGTGCCAGCAGTTCCCCTTCTGGGGCCTACGAGCAGTACTTC,CASSSPSGAYEQYF
-,TRBJ2-1,TRBV5-1,-,TGCGCCAGCAGCTTGCCAACCTCCACCAATGAGCAGTTCTTC,CASSLPTSTNEQFF
-,TRBJ2-5,TRBV28,TRBD2,TGTGCCAGCAGCAAGGGGAGGGCGGGAGAGACCCAGTACTTC,CASSKGRAGETQYF
-,TRBJ1-2,TRBV5-4,TRBD1,TGTGCCAGCAGCTCAACCAACGACAGGGGATATGGCTACACCTTC,CASSSTNDRGYGYTF
few,TRBJ2-2,TRBV28,TRBD2,TGTGCCAGCAGCCCTAGCGGGAGTAAGCTGTTTTTT,CASSPSGSKLFF
-,TRBJ1-5,TRBV7-2,-,TGTGCCAGCAGCCTAAGCGGAACCTGGGGCAATCAGCCCCAGCATTTT,CASSLSGTWGNQPQHF
-,TRBJ1-4,TRBV7-3,-,TGTGCCAGCAGCTTAAGACAGTCAACTAATGAAAAACTGTTTTTT,CASSLRQSTNEKLFF
-,TRBJ2-3,TRBV29-1,-,TGCAGCGTTGCGGGTTGGGCAGGCACAGATACGCAGTATTTT,CSVAGWAGTDTQYF
-,TRBJ2-2,TRBV7-7,-,TGTGCTAGCAGTCTGAAATTGGGGGCCGGGGAGCTGTTTTTT,CASSLKLGAGELFF
-,TRBJ1-1,TRBV27,-,TGTGCCAGCACCTCAAAAGGCTCCTTTACAGGGCTGAAAACTGAAGCTTTCTTT,CASTSKGSFTGLKTEAFF
-,TRBJ2-4,TRBV7-2,-,TGTGCCAGCAGCTTATATAGTAGCGGAGCCAAAAACATTCAGTACTTC,CASSLYSSGAKNIQYF
-,TRBJ2-7,TRBV7-8,-,TGTGCCAGCAGCTTCCAACCCGGGACGCCGCAGTACTTC,CASSFQPGTPQYF